The TCR beta chain described here comes from a study of cytomegalovirus exposure and HLA in healthy donors. Germline values: CDR1 SGDLS, CDR2 YYNGEE. This CDR3 spans 14 amino acids. The junction had 4 bases not matched to a gene; V was cut back by 4 bases and J by 3 bases. This PCR relied on a set of 60 Vbeta primers and 13 Jbeta primers. The table came from immunoSEQ multiplex PCR; TCRdb's copy has only in-frame clones and leaves some out. The sample holds about 140,000 clones; 70% to 90% are singletons and the top ten take 4% to 4.5%. This clonotype originated in a middle-aged woman in good health and CMV-seropositive. This sequence joins TRBV9 and TRBJ2-7; TRBD2 matches at 10 bases. The specimen sequenced was PBMCs. CDR3 DNA sequence: TGTGCCAGCAGCCCGAGCGGGAGGGTCTACGAGCAGTACTTC. Translating gives CASSPSGRVYEQYF. Using reference TRBV9 and TRBJ2-7 for the parts outside the CDR3, the full variable domain is DSGVTQTPKHLITATGQRVTLRCSPRSGDLSVYWYQQSLDQGLQFLIQYYNGEERAKGNILERFSAQQFPDLHSELNLSSLELGDSALYFCASSPSGRVYEQYFGPGTRLTVT.